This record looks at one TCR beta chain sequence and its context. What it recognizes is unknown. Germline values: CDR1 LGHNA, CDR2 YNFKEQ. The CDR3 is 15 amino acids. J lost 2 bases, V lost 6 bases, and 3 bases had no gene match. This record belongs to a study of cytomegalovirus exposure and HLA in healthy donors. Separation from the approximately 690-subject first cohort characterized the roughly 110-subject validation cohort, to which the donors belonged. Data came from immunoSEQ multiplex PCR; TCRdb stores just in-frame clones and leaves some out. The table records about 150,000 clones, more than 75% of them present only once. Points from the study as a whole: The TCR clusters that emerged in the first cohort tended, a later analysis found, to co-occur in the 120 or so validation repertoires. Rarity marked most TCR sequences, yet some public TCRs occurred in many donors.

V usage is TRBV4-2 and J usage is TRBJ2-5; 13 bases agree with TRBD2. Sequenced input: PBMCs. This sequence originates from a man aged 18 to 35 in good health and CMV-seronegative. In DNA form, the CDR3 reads TGTGCCAGCAGTCCGACTAGCGGGGGGCAAGAGACCCAGTACTTC. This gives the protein CASSPTSGGQETQYF.